The rows below give T cell receptor beta chains drawn from one sample of a study of beta chain features in type 1 diabetes. Some clones are missing from TCRdb's copy, which holds only in-frame ones; the method was immunoSEQ multiplex PCR. The table has more than 300,000 clones, 10% to 15% seen once. Source material: naive CD4+ T cells from blood. The receptors come from a woman under 30 with type 1 diabetes. The CDR3 runs from the conserved cysteine through the conserved F or W. A D gene is named only where the DNA matches it firmly. Clone size, where shown, is once, few, many, or a class for clones that have expanded.

cdr3_aa	cdr3_nt	clone_size	cdr3_length	v_call	d_call	j_call
CAWSAPVGGTLGEQFF	TGTGCCTGGAGTGCCCCTGTCGGCGGGACGTTGGGTGAGCAGTTCTTC	few	16	TRBV30	-	TRBJ2-1
CASIERQGRNEQFF	TGTGCCAGTATAGAAAGACAGGGCCGGAATGAGCAGTTCTTC	-	14	TRBV19	TRBD1	TRBJ2-1
CASSLGGEKGGYTF	TGTGCCAGCAGTTTAGGGGGGGAGAAGGGCGGCTACACCTTC	few	14	TRBV28	-	TRBJ1-2
CASSEEALGEQYF	TGTGCCAGCAGTGAAGAAGCCCTCGGCGAGCAGTACTTC	-	13	TRBV2	-	TRBJ2-7
CASSLDATGANGYTF	TGTGCCAGCAGCTTGGACGCGACAGGGGCTAATGGCTACACCTTC	-	15	TRBV5-4	TRBD1	TRBJ1-2
CASSLGSSEKLFF	TGCGCCAGCAGCTTGGGGTCCAGTGAAAAACTGTTTTTT	few	13	TRBV5-1	-	TRBJ1-4
CASSTRDPTGGNEQFF	TGTGCCAGCAGCACAAGAGACCCTACAGGGGGCAATGAGCAGTTCTTC	-	16	TRBV21-1	-	TRBJ2-1
CASSGTGLPGETQYF	TGTGCCAGCAGCGGTACGGGACTCCCGGGGGAGACCCAGTACTTC	-	15	TRBV9	-	TRBJ2-5
CAWNLAGEQFF	TGTGCCTGGAATTTAGCTGGTGAGCAGTTCTTC	-	11	TRBV30	-	TRBJ2-1
CASSPGLAADTQYF	TGTGCCAGCAGCCCGGGACTAGCGGCAGATACGCAGTATTTT	-	14	TRBV9	TRBD2	TRBJ2-3
CASSQASGQGYEQYF	TGCGCCAGCAGCCAAGCCTCGGGACAGGGTTACGAGCAGTACTTC	-	15	TRBV5-1	TRBD1	TRBJ2-7
CASSQGPSGQGAYEQYF	TGCGCCAGCAGCCAAGGCCCAAGTGGGCAGGGGGCGTACGAGCAGTACTTC	few	17	TRBV4-3	TRBD1	TRBJ2-7
CASRPDSSYGYTF	TGTGCCAGCAGGCCCGACAGTTCCTATGGCTACACCTTC	few	13	TRBV28	-	TRBJ1-2
CASGTSGRPEQYF	TGTGCCAGCGGGACTAGCGGTAGGCCAGAGCAGTACTTC	-	13	TRBV27	TRBD2	TRBJ2-7
CASRSRGLPEAFF	TGCGCCAGCAGGTCCAGGGGTTTGCCTGAAGCTTTCTTT	-	13	TRBV5-1	-	TRBJ1-1
CASSFALAVRNEQFF	TGCGCCAGCAGCTTCGCCCTAGCGGTGAGAAATGAGCAGTTCTTC	-	15	TRBV5-1	TRBD2	TRBJ2-1
CASSSQGTEAFF	TGTGCCAGCAGCTCACAGGGAACTGAAGCTTTCTTT	-	12	TRBV6-5	-	TRBJ1-1
CASSLAWGQNNEQFF	TGTGCCAGCAGCTTGGCCTGGGGGCAAAACAATGAGCAGTTCTTC	few	15	TRBV5-4	-	TRBJ2-1
CASSPRRGNTEAFF	TGTGCCAGCAGCCCCCGACGGGGGAACACTGAAGCTTTCTTT	-	14	TRBV7-2	-	TRBJ1-1
CASSQNRDSYNEQFF	TGCGCCAGCAGCCAGAACCGGGACAGCTACAATGAGCAGTTCTTC	few	15	TRBV5-1	TRBD1	TRBJ2-1
CASSFGALNYGYTF	TGTGCCAGCAGTTTCGGTGCACTTAACTATGGCTACACCTTC	few	14	TRBV28	-	TRBJ1-2
CAISDGQGSEKLFF	TGTGCCATCAGTGATGGACAGGGGTCTGAAAAACTGTTTTTT	few	14	TRBV10-3	TRBD1	TRBJ1-4
CAWGTGGYGYTF	TGTGCCTGGGGGACAGGGGGCTATGGCTACACCTTC	few	12	TRBV30	TRBD1	TRBJ1-2
CASSVYEGGYTF	TGTGCCAGCAGCGTATATGAGGGTGGCTACACCTTC	-	12	TRBV9	-	TRBJ1-2
CASSLSGAQETQYF	TGTGCCAGCAGCTTAAGCGGGGCTCAAGAGACCCAGTACTTC	-	14	TRBV7-9	TRBD2	TRBJ2-5
CASSPPIAGQTGELFF	TGTGCCAGCAGTCCCCCCATAGCGGGACAAACCGGGGAGCTGTTTTTT	few	16	TRBV6-6	TRBD2	TRBJ2-2
CATSRGPRRTGGFSYEQYF	TGTGCCACCAGCAGAGGCCCTCGCCGGACAGGGGGCTTCTCCTACGAGCAGTACTTC	-	19	TRBV15	TRBD1	TRBJ2-7
CASSSDRAGEQYF	TGTGCCAGCAGCTCGGACAGGGCCGGGGAGCAGTACTTC	-	13	TRBV7-2	TRBD1	TRBJ2-7
CASSSYHRASGNTIYF	TGTGCCAGCAGCTCGTACCACAGGGCCTCTGGAAACACCATATATTTT	-	16	TRBV7-2	-	TRBJ1-3
CASSKLTLIGSKGTEAFF	TGTGCCAGCAGCAAACTCACCCTGATCGGGAGTAAAGGTACTGAAGCTTTCTTT	-	18	TRBV7-9	-	TRBJ1-1
CASSISGSTTDTQYF	TGTGCCAGCAGCATTAGCGGGTCCACCACAGATACGCAGTATTTT	few	15	TRBV7-2	TRBD2	TRBJ2-3
CASKSGFGSETQYF	TGCGCCAGCAAATCGGGGTTCGGGTCAGAGACCCAGTACTTC	-	14	TRBV5-1	-	TRBJ2-5
CASSGGGVYGYTF	TGTGCCAGCAGCGGGGGAGGGGTCTATGGCTACACCTTC	few	13	TRBV6-5	-	TRBJ1-2